The rows below give T cell receptor beta chains drawn from one sample of a study of human T cells and chemical hapten exposure. TCRdb reprocessed the RACE reads via MiXCR and lists one record per CDR3 protein. The sample has some 57,000 distinct CDR3 sequences, more than 9% seen once. The sample was whole blood, taken in connection with sensitization to the hapten diphenylcyclopropenone (DPC). These receptor sequences come from a woman aged 45-65 years with alopecia areata. Some clones in this sample may be carry-over from other donors' samples. The CDR3 runs from the conserved cysteine through the conserved F or W. Fields, in order: J gene, D gene, V gene, clone size, CDR3 DNA, CDR3 protein. D genes are given only for firm matches. The size field is filled for only some rows; it gives once, few, many or a size class.

j_call: TRBJ1-6
d_call: -
v_call: TRBV28
clone_size: -
cdr3_nt: TGTGCCAGCAGCTCCTTAAATTCACCCCTCCACTTT
cdr3_aa: CASSSLNSPLHF

j_call: TRBJ2-3
d_call: -
v_call: TRBV5-1
clone_size: -
cdr3_nt: TGCGCCAGCAAACTTGTCGGGGCGGGCACAGATACGCAGTATTTT
cdr3_aa: CASKLVGAGTDTQYF

j_call: TRBJ2-2
d_call: -
v_call: TRBV27
clone_size: few
cdr3_nt: TGTGCCAGCACCCCGGAAAACACCGGGGAGCTGTTTTTT
cdr3_aa: CASTPENTGELFF

j_call: TRBJ2-5
d_call: -
v_call: TRBV5-1
clone_size: few
cdr3_nt: TGCGCCAGCAGTCCTAATCAAGAGACCCAGTACTTC
cdr3_aa: CASSPNQETQYF

j_call: TRBJ1-1
d_call: -
v_call: TRBV20-1
clone_size: -
cdr3_nt: TGCAGTGCTAGGGGGGGAGACACTGAAGCTTTCTTT
cdr3_aa: CSARGGDTEAFF

j_call: TRBJ1-5
d_call: TRBD1
v_call: TRBV12-3/TRBV12-4
clone_size: -
cdr3_nt: TGTGCCAGCAGCGGGGGACAGGGGATCGATCAGCCCCAGCATTTT
cdr3_aa: CASSGGQGIDQPQHF

j_call: TRBJ1-1
d_call: -
v_call: TRBV15
clone_size: -
cdr3_nt: TGTGCCACCAGCAGAGATTGGAACACTGAAGCTTTCTTT
cdr3_aa: CATSRDWNTEAFF

j_call: TRBJ2-1
d_call: -
v_call: TRBV4-2
clone_size: -
cdr3_nt: TGTGCCAGCAGCCAAGTTGGCCGAGGGTCCTACAATGAGCAGTTCTTC
cdr3_aa: CASSQVGRGSYNEQFF

j_call: TRBJ2-5
d_call: -
v_call: TRBV6-2/TRBV6-3
clone_size: many
cdr3_nt: TGTGCCAGCAGCCCCGGGGGAGAGACCCAGTACTTC
cdr3_aa: CASSPGGETQYF

j_call: TRBJ2-2
d_call: -
v_call: TRBV19
clone_size: many
cdr3_nt: TGTGCCAGTAGTATCTACTTGGGGGACAACACCGGGGAGCTGTTTTTT
cdr3_aa: CASSIYLGDNTGELFF

j_call: TRBJ2-2
d_call: -
v_call: TRBV5-6
clone_size: -
cdr3_nt: TGTGCCAGCAGCGTCGCCACCGGGGAGCTGTTTTTT
cdr3_aa: CASSVATGELFF

j_call: TRBJ2-5
d_call: TRBD1
v_call: TRBV5-1
clone_size: few
cdr3_nt: TGCGCCAGCAGCTCTGTGACAGGGGAGTACCAAGAGACCCAGTACTTC
cdr3_aa: CASSSVTGEYQETQYF

j_call: TRBJ2-2
d_call: TRBD2
v_call: TRBV20-1
clone_size: -
cdr3_nt: TGCAGTGCTGCTGCCCAGCGGGGGGGCCGGGAGCTGTTTTTT
cdr3_aa: CSAAAQRGGRELFF

j_call: TRBJ1-5
d_call: TRBD1
v_call: TRBV7-2
clone_size: many
cdr3_nt: TGTGCCAGCAGCTTAGGGCAGGGGGCGCGACAGCCCCAGCATTTT
cdr3_aa: CASSLGQGARQPQHF

j_call: TRBJ2-3
d_call: TRBD2
v_call: TRBV20-1
clone_size: -
cdr3_nt: TGCAGTGCTAGGGCTCTAGCGGGGGCCTCCACAGATACGCAGTATTTT
cdr3_aa: CSARALAGASTDTQYF

j_call: TRBJ1-4
d_call: TRBD1
v_call: TRBV28
clone_size: few
cdr3_nt: TGTGCCAGCAAGACCCACAGGGGATGGGAAAAACTGTTTTTT
cdr3_aa: CASKTHRGWEKLFF

j_call: TRBJ2-1
d_call: -
v_call: TRBV5-1
clone_size: few
cdr3_nt: TGCGCCAGCAGCTTGGGGGACGGCCTCTACAATGAGCAGTTCTTC
cdr3_aa: CASSLGDGLYNEQFF

j_call: TRBJ1-4
d_call: -
v_call: TRBV10-2
clone_size: -
cdr3_nt: TGCGCCAGCAAAGGGCAGATCGCAACTAATGAAAAACTGTTTTTT
cdr3_aa: CASKGQIATNEKLFF

j_call: TRBJ2-1
d_call: TRBD1
v_call: TRBV18
clone_size: many
cdr3_nt: TGTGCCAGCTCTCTGGGACAGAGCTCCTACAATGAGCAGTTCTTC
cdr3_aa: CASSLGQSSYNEQFF

j_call: TRBJ2-2
d_call: -
v_call: TRBV11-3
clone_size: many
cdr3_nt: TGTGCCAGCAGCCATAGCAGGATGACCGGGGAGCTGTTTTTT
cdr3_aa: CASSHSRMTGELFF

j_call: TRBJ1-1
d_call: -
v_call: TRBV3-1
clone_size: -
cdr3_nt: TGTGCCAGCAGCCAGGACAGTGAAGCTTTCTTT
cdr3_aa: CASSQDSEAFF

j_call: TRBJ1-5
d_call: TRBD1
v_call: TRBV7-2
clone_size: many
cdr3_nt: TGTGCCAGCAGCTGGGACAGGGCCAATCAGCCCCAGCATTTT
cdr3_aa: CASSWDRANQPQHF

j_call: TRBJ1-1
d_call: -
v_call: TRBV29-1
clone_size: -
cdr3_nt: TGCAGCGCGATACTGTGGGACACTGAAGCTTTCTTT
cdr3_aa: CSAILWDTEAFF

j_call: TRBJ2-5
d_call: TRBD2
v_call: TRBV20-1
clone_size: few
cdr3_nt: TGCAGTGCGGGAACCGGACTAGCGTTCGAAGAGACCCAGTACTTC
cdr3_aa: CSAGTGLAFEETQYF